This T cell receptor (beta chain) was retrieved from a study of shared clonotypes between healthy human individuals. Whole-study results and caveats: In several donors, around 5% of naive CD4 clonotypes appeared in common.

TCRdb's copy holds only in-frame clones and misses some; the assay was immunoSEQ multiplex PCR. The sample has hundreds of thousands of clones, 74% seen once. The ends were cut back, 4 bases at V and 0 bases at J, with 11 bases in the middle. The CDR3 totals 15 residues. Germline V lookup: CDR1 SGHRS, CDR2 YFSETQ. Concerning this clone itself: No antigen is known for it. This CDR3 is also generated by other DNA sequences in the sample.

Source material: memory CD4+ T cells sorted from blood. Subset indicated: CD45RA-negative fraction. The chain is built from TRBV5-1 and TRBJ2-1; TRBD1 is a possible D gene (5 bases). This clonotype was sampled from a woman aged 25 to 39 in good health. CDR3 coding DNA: TGCGCCAGCAGCGTAGACAGAAGCTCCTACAATGAGCAGTTCTTC. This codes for CASSVDRSSYNEQFF.